These 27 T cell receptor beta chains originate from one sample sequenced in a study of human T cells and chemical hapten exposure. Time point denoted: patch test 2, 6 weeks after DPC sensitization. The sample's treatment: therapeutic diphenylcyclopropenone sensitization with weekly scalp DPC. TCRdb called the RACE reads again in MiXCR, with one record for every CDR3 protein. Of hundreds of thousands of distinct CDR3 sequences in the sample, just under 6.5% were seen once. The source was whole blood, collected in connection with sensitization to the hapten diphenylcyclopropenone (DPC). The receptors were sampled from a woman aged 18-29 years with alopecia areata. Some clones in this sample may be carry-over from other donors' samples.

This clonotype was observed at least ten times. This chain uses TRBV5-5 with TRBJ1-2, with a tentative D call TRBD1 (6 bases). Germline V CDR1 and CDR2: SGHKS, YYEKEE (reference sequence). The CDR3 consists of 15 residues. The germline V and J ends were trimmed by 0 bases and 7 bases, with 16 bases remaining between them. The CDR3 DNA follows: TGTGCCAGCAGCTTGGCGGGGGCAGGGTCGCCTGGCTACACCTTC. The encoded protein is CASSLAGAGSPGYTF.

J is TRBJ2-1 and V is TRBV24-1; 7 positions match TRBD1. The V and J ends lost 3 bases and 9 bases, in that order; junction bases with no gene match: 4. Germline CDR1 reads KGHDR; CDR2 reads SFDVKD. The CDR3 extends over 13 amino acids. CDR3 bases: TGTGCCACCAGTGATCTCTGGACAGGTGAGCAGTTCTTC. It specifies CATSDLWTGEQFF.

This clonotype occurred a few times. The chain links TRBV4-1 to TRBJ1-4, with 7 bases fitting TRBD1. The germline V gene has CDR1 MGHRA and CDR2 YSYEKL. V lost 1 base to trimming and J lost 5 bases; unmatched junction nucleotides: 13. This CDR3 spans 18 amino acids. The CDR3 nucleotides read TGCGCCAGCAGCCAAGTTCGGACAGGCCCCTCAAAAAATGAAAAACTGTTTTTT. Amino acids: CASSQVRTGPSKNEKLFF.

The rearrangement joins TRBV20-1 to TRBJ2-3; D ambiguous. Germline loops: CDR1 DFQATT, CDR2 SNEGSKA (reference sequence). This CDR3 is 14 amino acids long. V was trimmed by 3 bases and J by 2 bases, leaving 12 bases between them. CDR3 amino acids: CSARVNLYTDTQYF. The CDR3 nucleotides read TGCAGTGCTAGGGTTAACTTATACACAGATACGCAGTATTTT.

This clonotype was picked up a small number of times. The rearrangement joins TRBV9 to TRBJ2-2; a weak D match, TRBD2 (5 bases). Trimming left V 4 bases short and J 5 bases short, with 9 bases between. Germline loops: CDR1 SGDLS, CDR2 YYNGEE. This CDR3 comprises 13 residues. The CDR3 loop is CASSQRETGELFF. In DNA, the CDR3 is TGTGCCAGCAGCCAAAGGGAGACCGGGGAGCTGTTTTTT.

Ten or more counts support this clonotype. This rearrangement joins TRBV3-1 to TRBJ2-3; D is ambiguous. V lost 0 bases and J lost 6, with 10 bases in between. CDR1 LGHDT and CDR2 YNNKEL come from the germline V gene (reference sequence). The CDR3 has 14 amino acids. Here the CDR3 reads CASSQDHSADTQYF. CDR3 nucleotides: TGTGCCAGCAGCCAAGATCATTCCGCTGATACGCAGTATTTT.

This clonotype was recorded a few times. The chain uses TRBV20-1 and TRBJ2-3, with D perhaps TRBD2 (5 bases). Deletions cut 6 bases from V and 2 bases from J, with 12 bases between. CDR1 DFQATT and CDR2 SNEGSKA come from the germline V gene (reference sequence). CDR3 length equals 13 residues. This CDR3 reads CSAATTDTDTQYF. CDR3 coding DNA: TGCAGTGCCGCGACTACCGACACAGATACGCAGTATTTT.

There are many counts of this clonotype. The chain couples TRBV7-2 to TRBJ2-3; TRBD2 is a possible D gene (5 bases). V was clipped by 0 bases and J by 4 bases, with 5 bases between them. The CDR3 consists of 13 residues. From germline, CDR1 is SGHTA and CDR2 FQGNSA. DNA of the CDR3: TGTGCCAGCAGCTTAGCGGAGGCAGATACGCAGTATTTT. Translated: CASSLAEADTQYF.

The chain links TRBV7-2 to TRBJ2-3, with D unclear. This CDR3 has 14 residues. Trimming removed 4 bases at V and 4 bases at J, with 12 bases between. The germline CDR1 and CDR2 sequences are SGHTA and FQGNSA. CDR3 sequence reads: CASSSGLRPDTQYF. The CDR3 DNA sequence: TGTGCCAGCAGCTCCGGTCTAAGGCCAGATACGCAGTATTTT.

This clonotype was found a few times. The rearrangement uses TRBV12-3 or TRBV12-4 and TRBJ2-1; 15 nucleotides agree with TRBD2. Unmatched junction bases numbered 2, after V lost 5 bases and J lost 6 bases. This CDR3 is built from 15 residues. CDR3 in amino acids: CASSGLAGGTNEQFF. In DNA, the CDR3 is TGTGCCAGCAGTGGACTAGCGGGGGGGACCAATGAGCAGTTCTTC.

This clonotype was found many times. This chain connects TRBV7-2 to TRBJ1-2; TRBD1 matches 9 bases. V was clipped by 1 base and J by 4 bases; unmatched bases: 7. Per the germline V gene, CDR1 is SGHTA and CDR2 is FQGNSA. The CDR3 totals 16 residues. CDR3 sequence reads: CASSLGGTQGAYGYTF. In DNA, the CDR3 is TGTGCCAGCAGCTTAGGAGGAACACAGGGGGCCTATGGCTACACCTTC.

This chain links TRBV18 with TRBJ2-3, with D perhaps matching TRBD1 or TRBD2 (5 bases each). V was clipped by 6 bases and J by 5 bases, with 12 bases between them. The CDR3 loop spans 13 amino acids. Germline V gene lookup returns CDR1 KGHSH and CDR2 LQKENI. In nucleotides, the CDR3 is TGTGCCAGCTCCAGGGAGCAACAAGATACGCAGTATTTT. This gives the protein CASSREQQDTQYF.

V usage is TRBV29-1 and J usage is TRBJ1-2; 7 bases align to TRBD1. With 2 bases clipped from V and 4 bases from J, the junction kept 13 bases outside the gene matches. Germline CDR1 is SQVTM and CDR2 is ANQGSEA. The CDR3 sequence is 16 residues long. The CDR3: CSVERGEGQVPYGYTF. DNA for the CDR3: TGCAGCGTTGAAAGGGGGGAAGGACAGGTTCCCTATGGCTACACCTTC.

In DNA, the CDR3 is TGCGCCAGCAGCCATCCAGGGGTTGGAAGAGATACGCAGTATTTT. This sequence encodes CASSHPGVGRDTQYF. This chain links TRBV4-1 with TRBJ2-3; a possible D gene is TRBD1 (6 bases). Germline V gene lookup returns CDR1 MGHRA and CDR2 YSYEKL. V was trimmed by 3 bases and J by 5 bases, leaving 15 bases between them. CDR3 length equals 15 residues.

This chain links TRBV6-2 or TRBV6-3 with TRBJ1-5; D unresolved. The CDR3 spans 13 residues. The V and J ends lost 4 bases and 7 bases respectively, with 11 bases between them. CDR1 and CDR2 (germline): MNHEY, SVGEGT. The CDR3 sequence is CASSSASIQPQHF. CDR3 DNA sequence: TGTGCCAGCAGTTCCGCCAGCATCCAGCCCCAGCATTTT.

This clonotype turned up a few times. The chain links TRBV3-1 to TRBJ1-3; D not resolved. The V end lost 3 bases, the J end lost 0 bases, and 12 bases lay between the germline ends. The germline gives CDR1 LGHDT, CDR2 YNNKEL (reference sequence). The CDR3 is 16 amino acids. DNA of the CDR3: TGTGCCAGCAGCCATGGCAGGCGGTACTCTGGAAACACCATATATTTT. As protein: CASSHGRRYSGNTIYF. Using reference TRBV3-1 and TRBJ1-3 for the parts outside the CDR3, the full variable domain is DTAVSQTPKYLVTQMGNDKSIKCEQNLGHDTMYWYKQDSKKFLKIMFSYNNKELIINETVPNRFSPKSPDKAHLNLHINSLELGDSAVYFCASSHGRRYSGNTIYFGEGSWLTVV.

This clonotype was found many times. The V gene is TRBV5-1, the J gene TRBJ2-5; TRBD2 might be the D (5 bases). The V gene lost 5 bases and the J gene lost 1 base, with 27 bases spanning the gap. The germline gives CDR1 SGHRS, CDR2 YFSETQ. CDR3 size: 19 residues. This CDR3 is CASRPGWETGVFVQETQYF. In nucleotides, the CDR3 is TGCGCCAGCAGGCCCGGTTGGGAGACGGGCGTTTTCGTCCAAGAGACCCAGTACTTC.

The gene calls are TRBV3-1 and TRBJ2-2, with a tentative D call TRBD2 (6 bases). Germline assignment: CDR1 LGHDT and CDR2 YNNKEL (reference sequence). V lost 1 base and J lost 0, with 12 bases in between. The CDR3 loop spans 17 amino acids. CDR3 nucleotide sequence: TGTGCCAGCAGCCAAGTACGGGACTCCTCGAACACCGGGGAGCTGTTTTTT. This gives the protein CASSQVRDSSNTGELFF.

The chain has TRBV7-9 and TRBJ2-7, with a tentative D call TRBD1 (6 bases). V was cut by 5 bases and J by 2 bases, with 13 bases left in between. The germline CDR1 and CDR2 sequences are SEHNR and FQNEAQ (reference sequence). The CDR3 is made up of 14 amino acids. The DNA of the CDR3 is TGTGCCAGCAGCCCGGGACAACCCCCCTACGAGCAGTACTTC. The encoded protein is CASSPGQPPYEQYF. The complete variable domain, with remaining parts taken from reference TRBV7-9 and TRBJ2-7, reads DTGVSQNPRHKITKRGQNVTFRCDPISEHNRLYWYRQTLGQGPEFLTYFQNEAQLEKSRLLSDRFSAERPKGSFSTLEIQRTEQGDSAMYLCASSPGQPPYEQYFGPGTRLTVT.

This clonotype showed up many times. This chain connects TRBV29-1 to TRBJ2-7; 8 bases are a match to TRBD1. The V segment lost 7 bases and the J segment 1 base; nucleotides outside the gene matches: 9. The CDR3 contains 14 residues. Germline assignment: CDR1 SQVTM and CDR2 ANQGSEA. The CDR3 DNA is TGCAGCGCTTCAAGACGGGACAGGTCCTACGAGCAGTACTTC. Its protein is CSASRRDRSYEQYF.

This clonotype was counted only a few times. J is TRBJ2-1 and V is TRBV25-1; D may be TRBD1 or TRBD2 (8 bases each). In germline, CDR1 is MGHDK, CDR2 SYGVNS. The CDR3 has 18 residues. The V and J ends lost 5 bases and 5 bases respectively, with 25 bases between them. CDR3 loop: CASSQRGGRTGRNNEQFF. The CDR3 DNA is TGTGCCAGCAGTCAACGGGGGGGGCGGACAGGGAGAAACAATGAGCAGTTCTTC.

This clonotype was picked up many times. V usage is TRBV6-1 and J usage is TRBJ1-6; possibly TRBD1 for D (6 bases). This CDR3 is 16 amino acids long. Trimming stripped 2 bases from V and 9 bases from J, with 17 bases between. In germline, CDR1 is MNHNS, CDR2 SASEGT. The DNA for the CDR3 is TGTGCCAGCAGTGAAAAAGGACAGCCGAAGTTTTCACCCCTCCACTTT. Translated: CASSEKGQPKFSPLHF.

The J gene is TRBJ1-5, the V gene TRBV6-2 or TRBV6-3, with a tentative D call TRBD1 (5 bases). The CDR3 extends over 11 amino acids. Germline V CDR1 and CDR2: MNHEY, SVGEGT. V was pared by 5 bases and J by 11 bases, with 10 bases between. CDR3 in DNA: TGTGCCAGCAGTAGACGGGGGGCCCAGCATTTT. This encodes CASSRRGAQHF.

Ten or more counts support this clonotype. The chain carries TRBV6-1 and TRBJ1-5; perhaps TRBD1 as D (5 bases). The germline V gene encodes CDR1 MNHNS and CDR2 SASEGT. The CDR3 consists of 16 residues. V lost 3 bases to trimming and J lost 2 bases, with 14 bases between them. CDR3: CASSDKGAGGNQPQHF. The CDR3 DNA reads TGTGCCAGCAGTGATAAAGGGGCGGGGGGCAATCAGCCCCAGCATTTT.

Points on this clonotype: A much larger clone sits a single nucleotide away, making a read error possible. The chain uses TRBV12-3 or TRBV12-4 and TRBJ2-7; D remains unclear. The length of the CDR3 is 12 residues. This chain's CDR3 is CARSLASYEQYF. DNA for the CDR3: TGTGCCAGGAGTTTAGCCAGCTACGAGCAGTACTTC.

A few counts support this clonotype. The genes are TRBV18 and TRBJ1-2; D remains unclear. Trimming left V 2 bases short and J 2 bases short, with 9 bases between. The length of the CDR3 is 14 residues. The germline V gene has CDR1 KGHSH and CDR2 LQKENI. The DNA of the CDR3 is TGTGCCAGCTCACCATCGGTGGAAAACTATGGCTACACCTTC. Its translation: CASSPSVENYGYTF.

The table lists this clonotype with many counts. The chain combines TRBV20-1 with TRBJ2-6, with D possibly matching TRBD2 (6 bases). The CDR3 spans 13 residues. CDR1 is DFQATT, CDR2 SNEGSKA, per germline (reference sequence). Trimming left V 5 bases short and J 2 bases short, with 7 bases between. The CDR3 reads CSASGAGANVLTF. The CDR3 bases are TGCAGTGCTTCGGGGGCTGGGGCCAACGTCCTGACTTTC.